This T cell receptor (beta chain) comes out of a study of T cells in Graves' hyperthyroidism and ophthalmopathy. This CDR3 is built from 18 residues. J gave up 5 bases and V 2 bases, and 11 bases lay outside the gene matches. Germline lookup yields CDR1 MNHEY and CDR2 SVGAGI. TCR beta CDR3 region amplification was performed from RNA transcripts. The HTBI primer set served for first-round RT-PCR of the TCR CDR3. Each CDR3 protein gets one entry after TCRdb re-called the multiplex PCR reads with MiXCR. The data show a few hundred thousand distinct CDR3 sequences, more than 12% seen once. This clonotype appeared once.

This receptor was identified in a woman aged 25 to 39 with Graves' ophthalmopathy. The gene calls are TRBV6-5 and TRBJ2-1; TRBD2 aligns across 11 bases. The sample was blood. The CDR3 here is CASSYPMNSGGGNNEQFF. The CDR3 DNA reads TGTGCCAGCAGTTACCCGATGAATAGCGGGGGGGGGAACAATGAGCAGTTCTTC.